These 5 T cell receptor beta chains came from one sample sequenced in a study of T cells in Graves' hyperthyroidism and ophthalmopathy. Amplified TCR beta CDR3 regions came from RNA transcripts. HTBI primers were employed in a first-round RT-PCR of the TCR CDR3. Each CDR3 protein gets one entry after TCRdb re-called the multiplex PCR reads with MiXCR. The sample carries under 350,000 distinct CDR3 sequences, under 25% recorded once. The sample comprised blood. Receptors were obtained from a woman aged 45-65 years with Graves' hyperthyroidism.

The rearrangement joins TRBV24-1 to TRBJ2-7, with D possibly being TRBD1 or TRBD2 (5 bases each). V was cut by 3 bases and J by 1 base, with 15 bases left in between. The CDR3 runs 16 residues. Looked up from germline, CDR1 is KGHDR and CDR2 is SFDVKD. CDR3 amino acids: CATSDVTRDGSYEQYF. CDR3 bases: TGTGCCACCAGTGATGTCACCCGGGACGGTTCCTACGAGCAGTACTTC.

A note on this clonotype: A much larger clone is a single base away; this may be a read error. The CDR3, as DNA: TGTGCCAGCAGCCATAACAGGGGGCCGATTCCTGGCTACACCTTC. It yields the protein CASSHNRGPIPGYTF. The chain couples TRBV11-2 to TRBJ1-2, with TRBD1 matching 9 bases. The CDR3 totals 15 residues. Germline loops: CDR1 SGHAT, CDR2 FQNNGV. V dropped 5 bases and J dropped 7; count of bases not matched to a gene: 11. The full variable domain, its missing parts supplied by reference TRBV11-2 and TRBJ1-2, is EAGVAQSPRYKIIEKRQSVAFWCNPISGHATLYWYQQILGQGPKLLIQFQNNGVVDDSQLPKDRFSAERLKGVDSTLKIQPAKLEDSAVYLCASSHNRGPIPGYTFGSGTRLTVV.

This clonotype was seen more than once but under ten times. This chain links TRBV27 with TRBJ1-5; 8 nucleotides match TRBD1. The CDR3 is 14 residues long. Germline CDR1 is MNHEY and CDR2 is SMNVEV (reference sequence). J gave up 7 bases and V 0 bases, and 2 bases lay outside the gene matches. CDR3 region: CASSLSTGAQPQHF. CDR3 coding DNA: TGTGCCAGCAGTTTATCGACAGGGGCCCAGCCCCAGCATTTT.

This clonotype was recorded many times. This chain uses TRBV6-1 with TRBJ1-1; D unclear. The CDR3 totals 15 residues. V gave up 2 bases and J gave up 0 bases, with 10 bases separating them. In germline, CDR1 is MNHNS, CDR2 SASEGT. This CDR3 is CASSEKVGLNTEAFF. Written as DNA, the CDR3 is TGTGCCAGCAGTGAAAAAGTAGGGCTGAACACTGAAGCTTTCTTT.

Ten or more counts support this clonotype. This CDR3 reads CSSMKQPSTDTQYF. CDR3 coding DNA: TGCAGTTCTATGAAACAACCTAGCACAGATACGCAGTATTTT. This chain links TRBV20-1 with TRBJ2-3; no reliable D call. This CDR3 contains 14 residues. Germline V CDR1 and CDR2: DFQATT, SNEGSKA (reference sequence). V lost 8 bases and J 0 bases, leaving 15 bases between the germline ends.